Shown below are 21 T cell receptor beta chains from a single sample sequenced in a study of blood T cells in healthy people across ages. For the second PCR, which ran for about 7 to 11 cycles, a sample-barcoded 5' primer and a J-beta primer mix were used. TCRdb recomputed calls from the 5' RACE reads with MiXCR, one row per CDR3 protein. The sample lists about 620,000 distinct CDR3 sequences, around 21% occurring once. The sequencing sample was made of blood. The receptor source for this set is an older man in good health.

The V gene is TRBV18, the J gene TRBJ2-5; 7 nucleotides agree with TRBD2. The better agreement between TRBJ2-7 and the DNA end casts doubt on the J call. The CDR3 sequence is 14 residues long. Germline V gene lookup returns CDR1 KGHSH and CDR2 LQKENI. This CDR3 reads CASSPRERRYEQYF. The CDR3 nucleotides are TGTGCCAGCTCACCGCGGGAGAGGAGATACGAGCAGTACTTC.

CDR3 residues: CASSLAGTSGMNTGELFF. CDR3 DNA sequence: TGTGCCAGCAGCTTAGCCGGGACTAGCGGGATGAACACCGGGGAGCTGTTTTTT. The chain recombines TRBV7-6 with TRBJ2-2; 13 nucleotides align to TRBD2. The CDR3 totals 18 residues. V shed 0 bases, J shed 1 base, and the junction held 2 bases outside the gene matches. Germline assignment: CDR1 SGHVS and CDR2 FNYEAQ.

In this sample, this clonotype turned up once. As DNA, the CDR3 is TGTGCCAGCAGCCCGGGCGGGTCAGGGGGCATTCAGTACTTC. Translated: CASSPGGSGGIQYF. The chain carries TRBV12-3 or TRBV12-4 and TRBJ2-4; TRBD1 aligns across 7 bases. This CDR3 has 14 residues. With 6 bases clipped from V and 9 bases from J, the junction kept 11 bases outside the gene matches.

The rearrangement uses TRBV20-1 and TRBJ1-2; 9 positions match TRBD1. J lost 7 bases, V lost 0 bases, and 9 bases had no gene match. Per germline, CDR1 DFQATT and CDR2 SNEGSKA (reference sequence). The CDR3 has 15 residues. The CDR3 DNA reads as TGCAGTGCTAGAGAGACAGGGGGAGGAATATTTGGCTACACCTTC. It is translated as CSARETGGGIFGYTF.

The chain carries TRBV2 and TRBJ1-4; D perhaps matches TRBD1 (5 bases). From germline, CDR1 is SNHLY and CDR2 FYNNEI. V shed 3 bases and J shed 8 bases, with 10 bases lying between them. The CDR3 consists of 13 residues. CDR3 in DNA: TGTGCCAGCAGTGACGGCCCAGGGGAAAAACTGTTTTTT. Amino acid sequence: CASSDGPGEKLFF.

This clonotype appeared a few times. This chain connects TRBV18 to TRBJ2-3; D gene ambiguous. The germline V gene encodes CDR1 KGHSH and CDR2 LQKENI. The CDR3 is 15 amino acids. V lost 4 bases and J 6 bases, leaving 17 bases between the germline ends. CDR3 protein: CASSQKYEVLDTQYF. CDR3 DNA sequence: TGTGCCAGCTCACAGAAGTATGAAGTATTGGATACGCAGTATTTT.

The chain employs TRBV14 and TRBJ1-6; D perhaps matches TRBD1 (6 bases). Between the trimmed V and J ends, which lost 3 bases and 10 bases, there was a span of 13 bases. The CDR3 runs 14 residues. The germline V gene encodes CDR1 SGHDN and CDR2 FVKESK. Written as DNA, the CDR3 is TGTGCCAGCAGCCATACTGGGGGCTACTCACCCCTCCACTTT. This sequence encodes CASSHTGGYSPLHF.

This clonotype showed up just a few times. The chain uses TRBV10-3 and TRBJ2-1; TRBD2 matches 10 bases. V shed 0 bases and J 7 bases; nucleotides not matched to a gene: 3. Germline V lookup: CDR1 ENHRY, CDR2 SYGVKD. The CDR3 spans 15 residues. The chain's CDR3 is CAISESGLARNEQFF. CDR3 coding DNA: TGTGCCATCAGTGAGTCGGGACTAGCGCGAAATGAGCAGTTCTTC.

This sequence joins TRBV4-1 and TRBJ2-7; D is undetermined. The CDR3 sequence is 13 residues long. V lost 4 bases and J lost 2, with 9 bases in between. Per the germline V gene, CDR1 is MGHRA and CDR2 is YSYEKL. CDR3 amino acids: CASSPRTTYEQYF. The DNA for the CDR3 is TGCGCCAGCAGCCCTCGCACAACCTACGAGCAGTACTTC.

This clonotype was seen only a few times. J is TRBJ2-5 and V is TRBV28; no firm D call. Per germline, CDR1 MDHEN and CDR2 SYDVKM. Deletions cut 4 bases from V and 1 base from J, with 16 bases between. There are 16 residues in the CDR3. The CDR3: CASSSDTADGQETQYF. In DNA form, the CDR3 reads TGTGCCAGCAGTTCCGACACCGCCGACGGCCAAGAGACCCAGTACTTC.

The CDR3 DNA follows: TGTGCCAGCAGTTATAGCGGACACTCCTACAATGAGCAGTTCTTC. Its protein product is CASSYSGHSYNEQFF. J is TRBJ2-1 and V is TRBV11-2, with a weak D call TRBD2 (6 bases). V was shortened by 6 bases and J by 0 bases, with 12 bases between the two germline ends. The CDR3 covers 15 residues. Germline CDR1 is SGHAT and CDR2 is FQNNGV.

At least ten counts were recorded for this clonotype. The chain employs TRBV15 and TRBJ2-1; D is unresolved. The closer fit of TRBJ2-7 to the DNA end suggests the J call may be wrong. This CDR3 is 15 amino acids long. Germline assignment: CDR1 LNHNV and CDR2 YYDKDF (reference sequence). The CDR3 protein is CATSRDVVGSNEQYF. CDR3 nucleotide sequence: TGTGCCACCAGCAGAGATGTCGTGGGGTCCAACGAGCAGTACTTC.

On this clonotype itself: Germline and junction disagree at one end, which may indicate a read error. The chain has TRBV5-1 and TRBJ1-2; D ambiguous. There are 15 residues in the CDR3. Germline V CDR1 and CDR2: SGHRS, YFSETQ. Written as DNA, the CDR3 is TGCGCCAGCAGCTTGGGTTCCGCAGCTAACTATGGCTGCACCTTC. Translating gives CASSLGSAANYGCTF.

This clonotype was seen a few times. The germline gene is not matched at one end of the junction; a read error may be the cause. The chain uses TRBV4-1 and TRBJ1-2, with D tentatively TRBD1 (5 bases). This CDR3 has 15 residues. Germline CDR1 is MGHRA and CDR2 is YSYEKL. CDR3 DNA sequence: TGCGCCTGCAGCCAAGAAAGGGAGAGGGGTTATGGCTACACCTTC. Its translation: CACSQERERGYGYTF.

This clonotype was recorded a few times. This chain connects TRBV20-1 to TRBJ2-4; 14 positions agree with TRBD2. The germline CDR1 and CDR2 sequences are DFQATT and SNEGSKA (reference sequence). This CDR3 is built from 17 residues. Trimming took 6 bases from V and 6 from J; bases not matched to a gene: 13. This chain's CDR3 is CSAKGLAGAFEGNIQYF. The CDR3 DNA is TGCAGTGCCAAGGGACTAGCGGGAGCCTTCGAAGGAAACATTCAGTACTTC.

In this sample, this clonotype turned up a few times. This sequence joins TRBV7-3 and TRBJ1-1, with D possibly TRBD1 on 5 matching bases. The germline V and J ends were trimmed by 5 bases and 1 base, with 11 bases remaining between them. This CDR3 has 14 residues. The germline CDR1 and CDR2 sequences are SGHTA and FQGTGA. The CDR3 coding sequence is TGTGCCAGCAGCCCAGGGACGGAGAACACTGAAGCTTTCTTT. This translates into CASSPGTENTEAFF.

This clonotype was seen more than once but under ten times. The J gene is TRBJ2-1, the V gene TRBV12-3 or TRBV12-4; 7 bases are shared with TRBD2. CDR3 size: 15 residues. The ends lost 6 bases at V and 3 bases at J; junction bases unmatched: 8. The CDR3 region is CASRGRGLVYNEQFF. In nucleotides, the CDR3 is TGTGCCAGCAGGGGGCGGGGGTTGGTCTACAATGAGCAGTTCTTC.

V is TRBV20-1 and J is TRBJ2-7; perhaps TRBD1 as D (5 bases). This CDR3 has 13 amino acids. The V gene lost 0 bases and the J gene lost 7 bases, with 13 bases spanning the gap. Germline CDR1 DFQATT, CDR2 SNEGSKA (reference sequence). CDR3 DNA: TGCAGTGCTAGAGATACGGTTACAGGAGAGCAGTACTTC. Protein sequence: CSARDTVTGEQYF.

Concerning this clonotype itself: Germline and junction disagree at one end, which may indicate a read error. This chain connects TRBV6-5 to TRBJ1-2; possible D gene TRBD1, 6 bases. CDR1 and CDR2 from the germline V gene are MNHEY and SVGAGI. The CDR3 is 12 residues long. CDR3 bases: TGCGCCAGCAATTCAGGGGCCTATGGCTACACCTTC. Its protein is CASNSGAYGYTF.

There are a few counts of this clonotype. The gene calls are TRBV9 and TRBJ2-2; D is unclear. Per germline, CDR1 SGDLS and CDR2 YYNGEE. Trimming cost V 8 bases and J 0 bases, with 14 bases left between them. The CDR3 is 15 residues long. This chain's CDR3 is CASSLRSANTGELFF. The CDR3, as DNA: TGTGCCAGTTCACTCCGATCTGCGAACACCGGGGAGCTGTTTTTT.

The chain combines TRBV28 with TRBJ1-4, with 11 positions matching TRBD1. This CDR3 comprises 15 residues. In germline, CDR1 is MDHEN, CDR2 SYDVKM. Trimming cost V 5 bases and J 6 bases; bases outside gene matches: 5. In DNA, the CDR3 is TGTGCCAGCAGTCCACGGACAGGGGGCGATGAAAAACTGTTTTTT. Translated, it gives CASSPRTGGDEKLFF.